This T cell receptor beta chain was sequenced for a study of T cell responses to AZD1222 COVID-19 vaccine. The study, taken as a whole, reports: The study sampled repertoires only after the peak T cell response.

This table comes from immunoSEQ multiplex PCR, and its TCRdb copy is limited to in-frame clones, with some not included. The sample has 150,000 to 170,000 clones; about 92% are singletons. As concerns this clone: Its antigen is not known.

The CDR3 length is 12 residues. CDR1 and CDR2 (germline): SEHNR, FQNEAQ (reference sequence). Between the trimmed V and J ends, which lost 5 bases and 10 bases, there was a span of 14 bases. The genes are TRBV7-9 and TRBJ1-2; TRBD1 is a possible D gene (6 bases). The sequencing used peripheral blood, collected on day 0 of AZD1222 vaccination. This TCR came from an adult in good health. In DNA form, the CDR3 reads TGTGCCAGCAGCCCCGGGGGGCAGGACTACACCTTC. Its translation is CASSPGGQDYTF.